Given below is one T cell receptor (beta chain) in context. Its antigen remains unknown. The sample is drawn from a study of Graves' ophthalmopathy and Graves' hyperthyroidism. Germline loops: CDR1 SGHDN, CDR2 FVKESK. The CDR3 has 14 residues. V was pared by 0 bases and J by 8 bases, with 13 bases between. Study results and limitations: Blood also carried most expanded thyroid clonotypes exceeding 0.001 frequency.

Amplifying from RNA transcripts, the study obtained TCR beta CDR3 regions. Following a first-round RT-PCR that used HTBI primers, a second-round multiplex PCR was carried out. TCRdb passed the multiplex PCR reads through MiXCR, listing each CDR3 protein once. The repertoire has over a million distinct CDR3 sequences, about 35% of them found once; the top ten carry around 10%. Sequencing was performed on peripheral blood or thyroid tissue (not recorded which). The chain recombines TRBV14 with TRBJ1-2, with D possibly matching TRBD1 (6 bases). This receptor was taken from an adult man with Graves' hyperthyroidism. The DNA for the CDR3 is TGTGCCAGCAGCCAAGATGAGGGGGTTAGAGGCTACACCTTC. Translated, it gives CASSQDEGVRGYTF.